The following is a TCR beta chain sequence with its context. Its target antigen remains unknown. No clone much larger than this one lies a single base away; base qualities are absent. This sample is part of a study of T-cell memory formation after mild COVID-19 (dated by TCRdb to about 2021). About the study as a whole: Most TCR sequence clusters were specific to one of the two donors. In two donors, T-cell clones that expanded and contracted after mild COVID-19 were followed by sequencing TCRalpha and TCRbeta repertoires longitudinally. Two young, previously healthy adult volunteers made up the cohort, one male and one female.

Sequenced using an Illumina NovaSeq 6000. TCRalpha and TCRbeta cDNA libraries were built by 5'RACE with constant-segment primers, adding sample barcodes and unique molecular identifiers. RNA was extracted from every sample with Trizol reagent. Amplification of the libraries took two PCR steps, and the second step added a second sample barcode plus Illumina TruSeq adapters. Libraries were sequenced on an Illumina NovaSeq with 2 x 150 bp paired-end reads. The original methods were these. The reads were demultiplexed and collapsed into UMI-guided consensus sequences using migec v1.2.7. Using mixcr v2.1.11, UMI consensuses were aligned to TRA and TRB V and J templates and then assembled into clonotypes. Clonotypes were classified as expanded or contracted when called significant by both edgeR and NoisET, with noise models trained on biological replicates. edgeR calls used a false discovery rate-adjusted p below 0.01 and a log2 fold-change threshold of 1. As an exploratory analysis of dynamics, max-normalized trajectories of the 1000 most abundant clonotypes were examined with PCA combined with hierarchical clustering. Each responding clone was given a CD4 or CD8 phenotype based on the CD4+ and CD8+ repertoires, which had been sequenced separately. The public sequencing data were trimmed at Q25 with fastp and processed into clonotypes with MiXCR by TCRdb, which kept only in-frame beta chains. Rows are combined by CDR3 protein, so each entry shows the most common genes and DNA. It is TCRdb's table, rather than the study itself, that gives the V and J calls and clone size. Across this sample there are 470,000 or so distinct CDR3 sequences, with around a sixth seen only once. The ten largest clones capture 10% to 15% of the sample.

The germline V gene sets CDR1 to SGHNT and CDR2 to YENEEA. V is reduced by 5 bases and J by 0 bases, leaving a spacing of 14 bases between them. Including cysteine and phenylalanine, the CDR3 has 15 amino acids. Only the CDR3 DNA stays, 45 bases, in frame from base 1. The full study reports these points: Clones that contracted from day 15 to 85 showed balanced CD4/CD8 phenotypes, whereas a second wave of clones that expanded from day 15 to 37 leaned towards CD4+. Contracting CD4+ clones were located mainly in the CM and EM memory subsets, whereas CD8+ clones were found to be enriched in EMRA. SARS-CoV-2 specificity of the second-wave clones peaking on day 37 was not confirmed. Some responding clones were detected in pre-infection memory, which suggested that pre-existing cross-reactive memory T cells had joined the SARS-CoV-2 response. The study covered only a couple of mild cases, and larger cohorts including severe cases with pre-infection samples were considered necessary.

Ficoll-Paque density gradient centrifugation was the method used to isolate PBMCs. This clonotype originated in an adult woman who had mild COVID-19 (a few samples of this study predate the infection). The sample titles of this study are shuffled in the database, so cell type and time point are left out; the donor was told from shared clones. Rearrangement joined TRBV11-3 to TRBJ2-7; the D region possibly corresponds to TRBD2 (6 bases align). The sequenced sample consisted of PBMCs or a T cell subset sorted from them (not recorded which). CDR3 sequence: CASSPLRRDSYEQYF. The DNA reads as follows: TGTGCCAGCAGCCCCCTAAGGCGGGACTCCTACGAGCAGTACTTC.